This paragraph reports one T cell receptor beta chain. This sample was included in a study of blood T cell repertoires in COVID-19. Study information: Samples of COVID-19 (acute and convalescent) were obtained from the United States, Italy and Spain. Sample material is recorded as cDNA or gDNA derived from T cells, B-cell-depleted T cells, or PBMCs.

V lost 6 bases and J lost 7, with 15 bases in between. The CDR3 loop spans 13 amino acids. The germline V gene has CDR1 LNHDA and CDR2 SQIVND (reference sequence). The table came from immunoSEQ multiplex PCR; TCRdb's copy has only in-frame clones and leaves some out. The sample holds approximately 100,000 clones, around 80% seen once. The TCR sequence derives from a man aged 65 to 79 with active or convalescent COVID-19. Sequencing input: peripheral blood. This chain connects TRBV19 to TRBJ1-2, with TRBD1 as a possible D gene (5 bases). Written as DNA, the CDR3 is TGTGCCAGTAGACTACCAGGGAGGGGTGGCTACACCTTC. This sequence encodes CASRLPGRGGYTF.